This TCR beta chain came from a study of metastatic and nonmetastatic thyroid tumors. Nobody among the patients had been given any treatment before thyroid surgery. This CDR3 is built from 15 residues. CDR1 SGHAT and CDR2 FQNNGV come from the germline V gene. V lost 5 bases, J lost 4 bases, and 9 bases stayed unmatched. TCRdb used MiXCR to call clones anew from the PCR reads. This sample has tens of thousands of clones, with 20% to 25% found just once. The gene calls are TRBV11-2 and TRBJ2-7; 9 bases map to TRBD1. This sequence originates from a female donor with papillary thyroid cancer or a benign thyroid nodule (not recorded which). Some clones in this sample may be carry-over from other donors' samples. The source material was tumor tissue. The CDR3 sequence: CASSPGTGKGYEQYF. The CDR3 nucleotides read TGTGCCAGCAGCCCAGGGACAGGGAAGGGGTACGAGCAGTACTTC.